The clone carrying this T cell receptor beta chain was picked up one time. Antigen unknown. The sample belongs to a study of T cells after yellow fever vaccination. Study-wide points: There was a possibility that FACS-sorted repertoires contained abundant clonotypes contaminating from the bulk population.

Production of TCR cDNA was by 5'RACE template switching, which also added a universal primer site and UMIs. Each CDR3 protein is one row after TCRdb ran MiXCR on the 5' RACE reads. The sample has some 560,000 distinct CDR3 sequences; about a sixth are singletons. This CDR3 spans 15 amino acids. V shed 3 bases and J shed 3 bases, with 14 bases lying between them. The germline V gene encodes CDR1 SGHAT and CDR2 FQNNGV. This sequence joins TRBV11-2 and TRBJ2-5; D not certain. Sequences were derived from PBMCs, sampled 4 to 5 days after the first yellow fever vaccination. The receptor was derived from a man aged 18 to 35 who received the YFV17D yellow fever vaccine. The CDR3 loop is CASSFAGRIKETQYF. For the CDR3, the DNA is TGTGCCAGCAGCTTCGCAGGACGGATTAAAGAGACCCAGTACTTC.